This TCR beta chain comes out of a study of blood T cells in healthy people across ages. Findings of the study overall: Researchers judged that diversity estimates from one million T cells fell short of true values. Long-lived donors had more naive CD4+ cells and higher diversity than aged donors.

With respect to this clonotype: No antigen is known for it.

It was with a sample-barcoded 5' primer and a J-beta primer mix that a second PCR of about 6 to 12 cycles was run. Each cDNA molecule was tagged by a template-switch adaptor that had 12 random nucleotides. At least 2.5 million CDR3-containing paired-end reads were obtained per sample. TCRdb reprocessed the 5' RACE reads with MiXCR, giving one entry per CDR3 protein. The sample lists about 1.5 million distinct CDR3 sequences, approximately 42% occurring once. Germline V lookup: CDR1 MNHEY, CDR2 SMNVEV (reference sequence). Trimming took off 3 bases at V and 6 bases at J, with 17 bases between the two ends. The CDR3 covers 16 residues.

This receptor was obtained from a woman aged 18-35 years in good health. The chain joins TRBV27 to TRBJ1-4, with D perhaps TRBD1 (5 bases). Source material: blood. The CDR3 sequence: CASSFGQGLGDEKLFF. In DNA, the CDR3 is TGTGCCAGCAGTTTTGGTCAGGGTTTGGGGGATGAAAAACTGTTTTTT.